This TCR beta chain is from a study of cytomegalovirus exposure and HLA in healthy donors. PCR involved 60 Vbeta and 13 Jbeta primers. Produced via immunoSEQ multiplex PCR; TCRdb's table is partial and in-frame only. Of 74,000 or so clones listed, 77% are singletons. This sequence originates from a middle-aged man in good health and CMV-seropositive. Sequenced material: PBMCs.

The CDR3 DNA sequence: TGCGCCAGCAGCCAAGTGTTCGCGAACACCGGGGAGCTGTTTTTT. Amino acids: CASSQVFANTGELFF. The rearrangement links TRBV4-3 to TRBJ2-2; no firm D call. V gave up 1 base and J gave up 0 bases, with 6 bases separating them. Germline V gene lookup returns CDR1 LGHNA and CDR2 YSLEER. This CDR3 comprises 15 residues.